The text below deals with one T cell receptor (beta chain). Its binding antigen is unknown. No base quality values were provided; no much bigger clone lies one nucleotide off. V gives up 0 bases and J gives up 5 bases, and the segment between their germline ends measures 14 bases. The germline V gene encodes CDR1 SGHTS and CDR2 YDEGEE. Reading from cysteine to phenylalanine, the CDR3 counts 15 amino acids. Just CDR3 DNA is preserved here, 45 bases in frame from base 1. Preparation of the library involved the immunoSEQ multiplex PCR assay. TCRdb holds this immuneACCESS table with in-frame rearrangements only. Some clones are missing; in checked studies, unresolved V genes explain under half, and the rest has no known cause. The sample has 30,000 to 45,000 clones on record, 84% of them singletons. The leading ten clones occupy around 1.7% of the sample. This sample was taken from a study of Siglec-9 on CD8 T cells in melanoma (dated by TCRdb to the late 2010s). In terms of the full investigation: The study investigated Siglec-9 expression on CD8+ T cells and the role of Siglec-9 in regulating T cells in the melanoma tumor microenvironment. Overall study results and their limits: An effector memory CD8+ T-cell subset that appeared to accumulate within melanoma tumors was reported to be marked and regulated by Siglec-9.

The TCR originated in a human donor in good health. Specimen: Siglec-9- CD8+ T cells sorted from blood. This specimen's cell subset or site label, interpreted: CD8 T cells lacking Siglec-9. Rearrangement joined TRBV5-8 to TRBJ2-5, with a weak D call of TRBD1 (5 bases match). CDR3 protein: CASSLADQAGETQYF. The nucleotide sequence is TGTGCCAGCAGCTTGGCCGACCAGGCAGGGGAGACCCAGTACTTC.